The 27 T cell receptor beta chains reported below all come from one sample, sequenced in a study of T cells in Graves' hyperthyroidism and ophthalmopathy. The CDR3 regions of TCR beta were amplified from RNA transcripts. In the first-round RT-PCR of the TCR CDR3, the HTBI primer set was used. TCRdb independently ran MiXCR on the multiplex PCR reads; one entry per CDR3 protein. The data show about 580,000 distinct CDR3 sequences, around 13% seen once. Sequenced input: blood. All receptors come from a woman aged 25 to 39 with Graves' hyperthyroidism that later progressed to Graves' ophthalmopathy.

The chain joins TRBV20-1 to TRBJ2-4, with D maybe TRBD2 (6 bases). Germline V gene lookup returns CDR1 DFQATT and CDR2 SNEGSKA (reference sequence). V lost 0 bases and J lost 0, with 6 bases in between. The CDR3 sequence is 14 residues long. The CDR3 is CSAREGLAKNIQYF. For the CDR3, the DNA is TGCAGTGCTAGAGAGGGACTAGCCAAAAACATTCAGTACTTC.

On this clonotype itself: A clone one base away is much larger, so this may be a read error. The chain is built from TRBV20-1 and TRBJ2-1; D tentatively reads TRBD1 or TRBD2 (5 bases each). V dropped 3 bases and J dropped 8 bases, with 17 bases sitting between them. CDR1 and CDR2 from the germline V gene are DFQATT and SNEGSKA (reference sequence). The CDR3 extends over 14 amino acids. CDR3 amino acids: CSARHGGFPDEQFF. The CDR3 DNA sequence: TGCAGTGCTAGGCATGGGGGTTTCCCCGATGAGCAGTTCTTC.

The chain couples TRBV5-5 to TRBJ2-1; the match to TRBD1 covers 7 bases. V lost 3 bases, J lost 0 bases, and 9 bases stayed unmatched. This CDR3 has 17 residues. Germline CDR1 reads SGHKS; CDR2 reads YYEKEE (reference sequence). CDR3 loop: CASSSPPGQSSYNEQFF. The CDR3 DNA sequence: TGTGCCAGCAGCTCGCCTCCGGGACAGAGCTCCTACAATGAGCAGTTCTTC.

The chain links TRBV5-1 to TRBJ2-2; TRBD2 agrees at 8 bases. Germline-derived CDR1 and CDR2 are SGHRS and YFSETQ. With 0 bases clipped from V and 5 bases from J, the junction kept 9 bases outside the gene matches. The CDR3 is made up of 17 amino acids. CDR3 loop: CASSLGAAGELTGELFF. CDR3 bases: TGCGCCAGCAGCTTGGGAGCAGCGGGAGAATTGACCGGGGAGCTGTTTTTT.

This clonotype was seen ten or more times. J is TRBJ2-2 and V is TRBV7-3; D is unclear. Trimming cost V 2 bases and J 3 bases, with 7 bases left between them. CDR3 length equals 14 residues. Per germline, CDR1 SGHTA and CDR2 FQGTGA. CDR3 bases: TGTGCCAGCAGCTTATCCCGCGACACCGGGGAGCTGTTTTTT. Translation: CASSLSRDTGELFF.

The chain has TRBV9 and TRBJ2-4; D might be TRBD1 (5 bases). CDR3 length: 18 residues. V lost 0 bases to trimming and J lost 2 bases, with 18 bases between them. The germline V gene has CDR1 SGDLS and CDR2 YYNGEE. CDR3 residues: CASSVDPLDTLSKNIQYF. For the CDR3, the DNA is TGTGCCAGCAGCGTAGACCCCTTGGACACCCTATCCAAAAACATTCAGTACTTC.

V is TRBV24-1 and J is TRBJ2-3, with D perhaps matching TRBD2 (5 bases). The CDR3 length is 15 residues. Per the germline V gene, CDR1 is KGHDR and CDR2 is SFDVKD. V lost 4 bases and J 0 bases, leaving 10 bases between the germline ends. The CDR3 reads CATSEEGSSTDTQYF. The CDR3 bases are TGTGCCACCAGTGAAGAGGGCTCTAGCACAGATACGCAGTATTTT.

There are many counts of this clonotype. CDR3 sequence (DNA): TGTGCCAGCAGTTTACGGAGCGGGAGAGTAGAGGAGCAGTACTTC. It encodes CASSLRSGRVEEQYF. The rearrangement uses TRBV6-1 and TRBJ2-7; 8 bases map to TRBD2. The CDR3 covers 15 residues. Trimming took 5 bases from V and 7 from J; bases not matched to a gene: 13. In germline, CDR1 is MNHNS, CDR2 SASEGT.

At least ten counts were recorded for this clonotype. The J gene is TRBJ1-2, the V gene TRBV7-9; 7 bases fit TRBD1. Germline assignment: CDR1 SEHNR and CDR2 FQNEAQ (reference sequence). CDR3 size: 15 residues. Germline trimming cut 0 bases from V and 3 bases from J; bases unmatched to any gene: 4. The CDR3 is CASSLAVTGHYGYTF. The CDR3 DNA is TGTGCCAGCAGCTTAGCGGTGACAGGGCACTATGGCTACACCTTC. The entire variable domain, with the rest obtained from reference TRBV7-9 and TRBJ1-2, is as follows: DTGVSQNPRHKITKRGQNVTFRCDPISEHNRLYWYRQTLGQGPEFLTYFQNEAQLEKSRLLSDRFSAERPKGSFSTLEIQRTEQGDSAMYLCASSLAVTGHYGYTFGSGTRLTVV.

Details on this clonotype: Possible read error: a much larger clone is one base away. This rearrangement joins TRBV29-1 to TRBJ1-2; D gene uncertain. The length of the CDR3 is 13 residues. From germline, CDR1 is SQVTM and CDR2 ANQGSEA. The CDR3 coding sequence is TGCAGCGTTGAAGATACTGGGTCCTATGGCCACACCTTC. Translating it yields CSVEDTGSYGHTF.

This clonotype showed up many times. This chain joins TRBV4-2 and TRBJ2-1; TRBD2 matches 8 bases. The V segment lost 5 bases and the J segment 8 bases; nucleotides outside the gene matches: 14. The germline gives CDR1 LGHNA, CDR2 YNFKEQ. There are 16 residues in the CDR3. Written as DNA, the CDR3 is TGTGCCAGCAGCTTGGTTGGGGCGGGAGGTCACGATGAGCAGTTCTTC. As protein: CASSLVGAGGHDEQFF.

This clonotype showed up many times. The rearrangement links TRBV18 to TRBJ1-6; possibly TRBD1 for D (6 bases). V was cut by 3 bases and J by 5 bases, with 11 bases left in between. There are 15 residues in the CDR3. From germline, CDR1 is KGHSH and CDR2 LQKENI. The DNA of the CDR3 is TGTGCCAGCTCACCGGACAGAACCGATAATTCACCCCTCCACTTT. Its protein is CASSPDRTDNSPLHF. The variable domain in full, completed from reference TRBV18 and TRBJ1-6, reads NAGVMQNPRHLVRRRGQEARLRCSPMKGHSHVYWYRQLPEEGLKFMVYLQKENIIDESGMPKERFSAEFPKEGPSILRIQQVVRGDSAAYFCASSPDRTDNSPLHFGNGTRLTVT.

This clonotype was observed many times. The rearrangement uses TRBV7-9 and TRBJ2-1; no clear D. The germline gives CDR1 SEHNR, CDR2 FQNEAQ (reference sequence). V gave up 3 bases and J gave up 8 bases, with 14 bases separating them. The CDR3 length is 14 residues. CDR3 in DNA: TGTGCCAGCAGCTTTAACTACCCCGTCCATGAGCAGTTCTTC. Residues: CASSFNYPVHEQFF.

The table lists this clonotype with a count of one. This CDR3 is CSARDLRPGNTIYF. The DNA for the CDR3 is TGCAGTGCTAGAGATCTACGGCCTGGAAACACCATATATTTT. This rearrangement joins TRBV20-1 to TRBJ1-3, with D uncertain. CDR1 is DFQATT and CDR2 is SNEGSKA in the germline V gene (reference sequence). The CDR3 is 14 amino acids. Trimming pared 0 bases from V and 2 bases from J, leaving 8 bases between.

This clonotype showed up many times. The chain recombines TRBV11-2 with TRBJ2-3, with 7 bases lining up with TRBD1. V lost 3 bases to trimming and J lost 4 bases; unmatched junction nucleotides: 10. From germline, CDR1 is SGHAT and CDR2 FQNNGV. This CDR3 spans 16 amino acids. The CDR3 region has the DNA TGTGCCAGCAGCTTCCTGACAGGGACGCAGGCAGATACGCAGTATTTT. It encodes CASSFLTGTQADTQYF.

This clonotype has ten or more counts. The J gene is TRBJ2-1, the V gene TRBV24-1; TRBD2 aligns across 14 bases. CDR1 is KGHDR and CDR2 is SFDVKD in the germline V gene. The CDR3 runs to 16 residues. The V segment lost 3 bases and the J segment 7 bases; nucleotides outside the gene matches: 4. CDR3 amino acids: CATSDPGTSGSNEQFF. In DNA, the CDR3 is TGTGCCACCAGTGATCCCGGGACTAGCGGGAGTAATGAGCAGTTCTTC.

For this clonotype: A read error may be the cause here, since a much bigger clone is one base away. This is likely a read error, given that the CDR3 carries no conserved phenylalanine or tryptophan at its end. The rearrangement uses TRBV6-5 and TRBJ1-1; no firm D call. Germline assignment: CDR1 MNHEY and CDR2 SVGAGI. Trimming cost V 6 bases and J 1 base, with 15 bases left between them. This CDR3 is built from 15 residues. The CDR3 loop is CASSHRVSPNTEAFL. Written as DNA, the CDR3 is TGTGCCAGCAGCCACCGAGTTTCACCGAACACTGAAGCTTTCTTA.

With regard to this clonotype: A much larger clone is a single base away; this may be a read error. This chain uses TRBV27 with TRBJ2-3, with 12 bases identical to TRBD2. The length of the CDR3 is 16 residues. Looked up from germline, CDR1 is MNHEY and CDR2 is SMNVEV (reference sequence). V lost 5 bases and J lost 4; bases outside the gene matches: 7. In DNA form, the CDR3 reads TGTGCCAGCAGTGATTCAGGACTAGCGGGATCAGATACGCAGTATTTT. Translated, it gives CASSDSGLAGSDTQYF.

The table lists this clonotype with many counts. The rearrangement uses TRBV27 and TRBJ2-3; D ambiguous. Germline V gene data show CDR1 as MNHEY and CDR2 as SMNVEV (reference sequence). With 8 bases removed from V and 6 bases from J, the gap between germline ends came to 9 bases. The CDR3 extends over 11 amino acids. The chain's CDR3 is CASLQSDTQYF. The DNA of the CDR3 is TGTGCCAGCCTCCAATCTGATACGCAGTATTTT.

This clonotype was seen repeatedly, ten times or more. V usage is TRBV20-1 and J usage is TRBJ1-1; D remains ambiguous. Trimming took off 0 bases at V and 0 bases at J, with 11 bases between the two ends. Germline lookup yields CDR1 DFQATT and CDR2 SNEGSKA (reference sequence). CDR3 length: 15 amino acids. The CDR3 spells CSARDHGRLNTEAFF. The CDR3 DNA is TGCAGTGCTAGAGATCATGGCAGACTGAACACTGAAGCTTTCTTT.

The sample holds many counts of this clonotype. V is TRBV12-3 or TRBV12-4 and J is TRBJ2-7, with unresolved D. Trimming pared 6 bases from V and 1 base from J, leaving 13 bases between. This CDR3 has 14 residues. DNA of the CDR3: TGTGCCAGCAGCCCTTTGACTGATTCCTACGAGCAGTACTTC. This codes for CASSPLTDSYEQYF.

This clonotype was recorded a few times. The rearrangement links TRBV19 to TRBJ2-6, with a possible D match to TRBD1 (6 bases). Germline V gene lookup returns CDR1 LNHDA and CDR2 SQIVND (reference sequence). With 6 bases removed from V and 0 bases from J, the gap between germline ends came to 21 bases. The CDR3 loop spans 19 amino acids. CDR3 protein: CASRRARPGVLSGANVLTF. The CDR3 DNA reads as TGTGCCAGTAGAAGGGCCCGGCCAGGGGTTCTCTCTGGGGCCAACGTCCTGACTTTC.

The rearrangement uses TRBV19 and TRBJ1-2; 8 bases align to TRBD1. The CDR3 has 14 amino acids. With V trimmed by 6 bases and J by 1 base, 4 bases remained unmatched. Germline values: CDR1 LNHDA, CDR2 SQIVND (reference sequence). The CDR3 DNA reads TGTGCCAGTAGGCCGACAGGGGATAACTATGGCTACACCTTC. Protein: CASRPTGDNYGYTF.

The CDR3 DNA reads TGTGCCAGCAGCTTAGCGTCGAGCGGAGCCTCCTACAATGAGCAGTTCTTC. Translation: CASSLASSGASYNEQFF. The chain has TRBV7-9 and TRBJ2-1, with D maybe TRBD2 (5 bases). The V end lost 0 bases, the J end lost 0 bases, and 12 bases lay between the germline ends. CDR1 and CDR2 (germline): SEHNR, FQNEAQ (reference sequence). The CDR3 length is 17 residues.

This clonotype was found a few times. The chain combines TRBV6-5 with TRBJ2-5; D gene uncertain. Per germline, CDR1 MNHEY and CDR2 SVGAGI. V dropped 2 bases and J dropped 1 base, with 14 bases sitting between them. The CDR3 sequence is 16 residues long. CDR3 bases: TGTGCCAGCAGTTACACCTATAACAAACTCCAAGAGACCCAGTACTTC. Protein: CASSYTYNKLQETQYF.

At least ten counts were recorded for this clonotype. The chain carries TRBV12-3 or TRBV12-4 and TRBJ2-5; 8 bases are shared with TRBD1. CDR3 size: 16 residues. Trimming cost V 5 bases and J 5 bases; bases outside gene matches: 13. Here the CDR3 reads CASSKRQGKRVETQYF. CDR3 bases: TGTGCCAGCAGTAAGAGACAGGGGAAAAGGGTTGAGACCCAGTACTTC.

This clonotype was counted many times. This sequence joins TRBV27 and TRBJ1-1; D gene uncertain. Trimming left V 3 bases short and J 2 bases short, with 10 bases between. The CDR3 covers 14 residues. Looked up from germline, CDR1 is MNHEY and CDR2 is SMNVEV (reference sequence). CDR3 bases: TGTGCCAGCAGTTTTCTTCCCCTAAACACTGAAGCTTTCTTT. Amino acid sequence: CASSFLPLNTEAFF.